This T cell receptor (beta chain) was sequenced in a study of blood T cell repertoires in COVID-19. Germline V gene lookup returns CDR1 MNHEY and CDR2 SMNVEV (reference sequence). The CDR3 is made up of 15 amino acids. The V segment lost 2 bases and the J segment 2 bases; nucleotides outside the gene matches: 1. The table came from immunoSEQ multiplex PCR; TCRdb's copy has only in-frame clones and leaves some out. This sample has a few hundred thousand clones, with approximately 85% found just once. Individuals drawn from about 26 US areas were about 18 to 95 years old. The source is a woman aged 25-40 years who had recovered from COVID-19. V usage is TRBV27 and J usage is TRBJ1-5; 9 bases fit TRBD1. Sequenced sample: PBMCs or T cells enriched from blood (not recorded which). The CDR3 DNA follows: TGTGCCAGCAGTTTAAGGACAGGGGGCAATCAGCCCCAGCATTTT. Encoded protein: CASSLRTGGNQPQHF.